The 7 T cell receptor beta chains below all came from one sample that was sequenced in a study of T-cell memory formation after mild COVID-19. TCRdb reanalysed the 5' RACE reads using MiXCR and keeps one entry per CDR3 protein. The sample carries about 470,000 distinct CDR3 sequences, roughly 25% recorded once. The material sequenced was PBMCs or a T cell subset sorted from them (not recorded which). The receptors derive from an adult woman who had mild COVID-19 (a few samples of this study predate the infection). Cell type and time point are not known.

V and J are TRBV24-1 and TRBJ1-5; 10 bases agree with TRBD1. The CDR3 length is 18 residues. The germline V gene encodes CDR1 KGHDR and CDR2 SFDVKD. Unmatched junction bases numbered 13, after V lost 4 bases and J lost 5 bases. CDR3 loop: CATSDSGTGVAVDQPQHF. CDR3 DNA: TGTGCCACCAGTGACTCCGGGACAGGGGTTGCCGTGGATCAGCCCCAGCATTTT.

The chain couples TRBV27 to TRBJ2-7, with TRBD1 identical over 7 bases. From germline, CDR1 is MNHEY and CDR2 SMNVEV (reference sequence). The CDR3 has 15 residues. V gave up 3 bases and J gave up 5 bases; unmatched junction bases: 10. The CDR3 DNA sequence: TGTGCCAGCAGTTTGTACAGGGGCCTCTTCAACGAGCAGTACTTC. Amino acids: CASSLYRGLFNEQYF.

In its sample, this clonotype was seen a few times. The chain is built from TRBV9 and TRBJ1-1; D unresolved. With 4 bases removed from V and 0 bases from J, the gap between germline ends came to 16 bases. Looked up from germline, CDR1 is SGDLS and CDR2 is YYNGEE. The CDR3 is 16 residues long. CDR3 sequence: CASSPSRVQMNTEAFF. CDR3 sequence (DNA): TGTGCCAGCAGCCCAAGTAGGGTCCAGATGAACACTGAAGCTTTCTTT.

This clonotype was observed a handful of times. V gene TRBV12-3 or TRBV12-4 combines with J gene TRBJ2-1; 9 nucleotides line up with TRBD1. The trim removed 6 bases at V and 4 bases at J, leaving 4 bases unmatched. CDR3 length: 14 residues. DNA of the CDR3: TGTGCCAGCAGGGACAGGGGCAAGTACAATGAGCAGTTCTTC. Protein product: CASRDRGKYNEQFF.

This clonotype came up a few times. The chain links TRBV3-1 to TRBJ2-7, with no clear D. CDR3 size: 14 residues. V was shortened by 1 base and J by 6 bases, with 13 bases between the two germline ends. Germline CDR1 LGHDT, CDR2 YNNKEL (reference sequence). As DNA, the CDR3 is TGTGCCAGCAGCCAAGGACGAATCGTAGGCGAGCAGTACTTC. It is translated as CASSQGRIVGEQYF.

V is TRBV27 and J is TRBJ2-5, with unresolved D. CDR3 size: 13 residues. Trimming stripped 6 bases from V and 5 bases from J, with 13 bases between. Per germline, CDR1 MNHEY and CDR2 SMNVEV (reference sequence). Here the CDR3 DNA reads TGTGCCAGCAGACCCGACGGCTGGGAGACCCAGTACTTC. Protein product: CASRPDGWETQYF.

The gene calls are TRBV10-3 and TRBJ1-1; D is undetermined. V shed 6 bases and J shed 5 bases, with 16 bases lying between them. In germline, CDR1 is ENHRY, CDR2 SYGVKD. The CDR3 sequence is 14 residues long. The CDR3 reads CAIREVSLGTEAFF. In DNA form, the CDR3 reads TGTGCCATCAGGGAGGTCTCCCTGGGGACTGAAGCTTTCTTT.